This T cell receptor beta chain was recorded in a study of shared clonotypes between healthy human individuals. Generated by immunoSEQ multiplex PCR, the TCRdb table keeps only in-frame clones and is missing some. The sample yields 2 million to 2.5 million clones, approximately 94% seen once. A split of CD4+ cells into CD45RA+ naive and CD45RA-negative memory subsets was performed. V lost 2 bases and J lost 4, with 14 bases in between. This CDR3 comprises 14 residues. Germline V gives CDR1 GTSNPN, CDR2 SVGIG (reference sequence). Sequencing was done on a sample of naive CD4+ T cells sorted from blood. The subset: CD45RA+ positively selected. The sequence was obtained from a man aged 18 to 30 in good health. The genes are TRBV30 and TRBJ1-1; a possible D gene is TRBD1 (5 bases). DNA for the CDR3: TGTGCCTGGAGTACCCGTGTAGGGACCACTGAAGCTTTCTTT. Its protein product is CAWSTRVGTTEAFF.